The entry that follows covers one T cell receptor (beta chain) sequence. Antigen unknown. Germline V gene data show CDR1 as SGHDT and CDR2 as YYEEEE. The length of the CDR3 is 14 residues. V dropped 2 bases and J dropped 8; count of bases not matched to a gene: 6. These data come from a study of T cell repertoires in cytomegalovirus infection. Study background: CMV infection and matching HLA type were both indicated by public TCR beta signatures.

MiXCR, applied by TCRdb to the reads, yields one record per CDR3 protein. This table has approximately 50,000 distinct CDR3 sequences, more than 15% appearing once. Study-wide findings and caveats: Carriers of CMV plus the relevant HLA were identified by cumulative public TCR beta family frequency. HLA-C-restricted, CMV-specific TCR beta clonotypes were dominant ex vivo.

This chain connects TRBV5-6 to TRBJ1-4, with 7 bases matching TRBD1. The source was CD8+ T cells from cultured PBMCs, collected from culture after CMV antigen stimulation. The origin of this receptor is a human donor in good health (CMV status not recorded). Some clones in this sample may be carry-over from other donors' samples. The DNA of the CDR3 is TGTGCCAGCAGCTTCGGGACAGTCCCGGAAAAACTGTTTTTT. Amino acid sequence: CASSFGTVPEKLFF.